This T cell receptor beta chain was captured in a study of blood T cell repertoires in COVID-19. Study-wide background: PBMCs, B-cell-depleted T cells, or T cells provided the cDNA or gDNA that made up the material.

Only in-frame clones appear in the TCRdb table, and some are missing; sequencing was by immunoSEQ multiplex PCR. This sample has approximately 74,000 clones, with 79% found just once. This clonotype was obtained from a human donor in a cohort sampled during active COVID-19. The sample taken for sequencing was peripheral blood.

Here the CDR3 DNA reads TGTGCCAGCTCCCCCGGAGGTGGTGTTTATGGCTACACCTTC. Residues: CASSPGGGVYGYTF. This chain uses TRBV28 with TRBJ1-2; D remains ambiguous. V gave up 8 bases and J gave up 5 bases, with 18 bases separating them. From germline, CDR1 is MDHEN and CDR2 SYDVKM. The CDR3 is made up of 14 amino acids.